This entry describes one T cell receptor beta chain. This sample was included in a study of blood T cell repertoires in COVID-19. Study-level background: Acute and convalescent COVID-19 specimens originated in the United States, Italy and Spain. From T cells, B-cell-depleted T cells, or PBMCs came the material, which was cDNA or gDNA.

TCRdb keeps only in-frame clones here, not all; method: immunoSEQ multiplex PCR. The repertoire holds 35,000 to 45,000 clones, with around 80% as singletons. This CDR3 is 14 amino acids long. Germline trimming cut 7 bases from V and 6 bases from J; bases unmatched to any gene: 6. Germline V CDR1 and CDR2: MNHEY, SVGAGI. The V call is TRBV6-5, the J call TRBJ2-1; 10 bases map to TRBD2. The material sequenced was peripheral blood. The sequence derives from a human donor in a cohort sampled during active COVID-19. CDR3 sequence reads: CASTQREGLNEQFF. DNA of the CDR3: TGTGCCAGCACTCAGCGGGAGGGCCTCAATGAGCAGTTCTTC.